The clone carrying this T cell receptor (beta chain) was seen repeatedly, ten times or more. Its target is unknown. Both iRepertoire HTBI primers and Arm-PCR of CDR3 regions were used to build the TCR beta libraries. MiXCR, applied by TCRdb to the multiplex PCR reads, yields one record per CDR3 protein. The sample includes about 470,000 distinct CDR3 sequences, about a fifth seen only once; the top ten take about 8.3%. Documented time point: persistent/refractory GD, antithyroid drugs over 5 years with positive TRAb. Making the TCR library involved RNA that had been extracted from PBMCs. This record belongs to a study of regulatory T cells in long-lasting Graves disease. Study-level findings and limits: The small sample size may have reduced accuracy.

Sequenced here: peripheral blood mononuclear cells (PBMCs), sampled when the disease was refractory, from a patient treated with antithyroid drugs. This TCR was sampled from a female donor with Graves disease.

CDR3 loop: CASSFWQLTGNTIYF. CDR3 coding DNA: TGTGCCAGCAGTTTCTGGCAGCTCACTGGAAACACCATATATTTT. The chain couples TRBV12-3 or TRBV12-4 to TRBJ1-3, with unresolved D. The CDR3 runs 15 residues. The V and J ends lost 3 bases and 2 bases respectively, with 11 bases between them.